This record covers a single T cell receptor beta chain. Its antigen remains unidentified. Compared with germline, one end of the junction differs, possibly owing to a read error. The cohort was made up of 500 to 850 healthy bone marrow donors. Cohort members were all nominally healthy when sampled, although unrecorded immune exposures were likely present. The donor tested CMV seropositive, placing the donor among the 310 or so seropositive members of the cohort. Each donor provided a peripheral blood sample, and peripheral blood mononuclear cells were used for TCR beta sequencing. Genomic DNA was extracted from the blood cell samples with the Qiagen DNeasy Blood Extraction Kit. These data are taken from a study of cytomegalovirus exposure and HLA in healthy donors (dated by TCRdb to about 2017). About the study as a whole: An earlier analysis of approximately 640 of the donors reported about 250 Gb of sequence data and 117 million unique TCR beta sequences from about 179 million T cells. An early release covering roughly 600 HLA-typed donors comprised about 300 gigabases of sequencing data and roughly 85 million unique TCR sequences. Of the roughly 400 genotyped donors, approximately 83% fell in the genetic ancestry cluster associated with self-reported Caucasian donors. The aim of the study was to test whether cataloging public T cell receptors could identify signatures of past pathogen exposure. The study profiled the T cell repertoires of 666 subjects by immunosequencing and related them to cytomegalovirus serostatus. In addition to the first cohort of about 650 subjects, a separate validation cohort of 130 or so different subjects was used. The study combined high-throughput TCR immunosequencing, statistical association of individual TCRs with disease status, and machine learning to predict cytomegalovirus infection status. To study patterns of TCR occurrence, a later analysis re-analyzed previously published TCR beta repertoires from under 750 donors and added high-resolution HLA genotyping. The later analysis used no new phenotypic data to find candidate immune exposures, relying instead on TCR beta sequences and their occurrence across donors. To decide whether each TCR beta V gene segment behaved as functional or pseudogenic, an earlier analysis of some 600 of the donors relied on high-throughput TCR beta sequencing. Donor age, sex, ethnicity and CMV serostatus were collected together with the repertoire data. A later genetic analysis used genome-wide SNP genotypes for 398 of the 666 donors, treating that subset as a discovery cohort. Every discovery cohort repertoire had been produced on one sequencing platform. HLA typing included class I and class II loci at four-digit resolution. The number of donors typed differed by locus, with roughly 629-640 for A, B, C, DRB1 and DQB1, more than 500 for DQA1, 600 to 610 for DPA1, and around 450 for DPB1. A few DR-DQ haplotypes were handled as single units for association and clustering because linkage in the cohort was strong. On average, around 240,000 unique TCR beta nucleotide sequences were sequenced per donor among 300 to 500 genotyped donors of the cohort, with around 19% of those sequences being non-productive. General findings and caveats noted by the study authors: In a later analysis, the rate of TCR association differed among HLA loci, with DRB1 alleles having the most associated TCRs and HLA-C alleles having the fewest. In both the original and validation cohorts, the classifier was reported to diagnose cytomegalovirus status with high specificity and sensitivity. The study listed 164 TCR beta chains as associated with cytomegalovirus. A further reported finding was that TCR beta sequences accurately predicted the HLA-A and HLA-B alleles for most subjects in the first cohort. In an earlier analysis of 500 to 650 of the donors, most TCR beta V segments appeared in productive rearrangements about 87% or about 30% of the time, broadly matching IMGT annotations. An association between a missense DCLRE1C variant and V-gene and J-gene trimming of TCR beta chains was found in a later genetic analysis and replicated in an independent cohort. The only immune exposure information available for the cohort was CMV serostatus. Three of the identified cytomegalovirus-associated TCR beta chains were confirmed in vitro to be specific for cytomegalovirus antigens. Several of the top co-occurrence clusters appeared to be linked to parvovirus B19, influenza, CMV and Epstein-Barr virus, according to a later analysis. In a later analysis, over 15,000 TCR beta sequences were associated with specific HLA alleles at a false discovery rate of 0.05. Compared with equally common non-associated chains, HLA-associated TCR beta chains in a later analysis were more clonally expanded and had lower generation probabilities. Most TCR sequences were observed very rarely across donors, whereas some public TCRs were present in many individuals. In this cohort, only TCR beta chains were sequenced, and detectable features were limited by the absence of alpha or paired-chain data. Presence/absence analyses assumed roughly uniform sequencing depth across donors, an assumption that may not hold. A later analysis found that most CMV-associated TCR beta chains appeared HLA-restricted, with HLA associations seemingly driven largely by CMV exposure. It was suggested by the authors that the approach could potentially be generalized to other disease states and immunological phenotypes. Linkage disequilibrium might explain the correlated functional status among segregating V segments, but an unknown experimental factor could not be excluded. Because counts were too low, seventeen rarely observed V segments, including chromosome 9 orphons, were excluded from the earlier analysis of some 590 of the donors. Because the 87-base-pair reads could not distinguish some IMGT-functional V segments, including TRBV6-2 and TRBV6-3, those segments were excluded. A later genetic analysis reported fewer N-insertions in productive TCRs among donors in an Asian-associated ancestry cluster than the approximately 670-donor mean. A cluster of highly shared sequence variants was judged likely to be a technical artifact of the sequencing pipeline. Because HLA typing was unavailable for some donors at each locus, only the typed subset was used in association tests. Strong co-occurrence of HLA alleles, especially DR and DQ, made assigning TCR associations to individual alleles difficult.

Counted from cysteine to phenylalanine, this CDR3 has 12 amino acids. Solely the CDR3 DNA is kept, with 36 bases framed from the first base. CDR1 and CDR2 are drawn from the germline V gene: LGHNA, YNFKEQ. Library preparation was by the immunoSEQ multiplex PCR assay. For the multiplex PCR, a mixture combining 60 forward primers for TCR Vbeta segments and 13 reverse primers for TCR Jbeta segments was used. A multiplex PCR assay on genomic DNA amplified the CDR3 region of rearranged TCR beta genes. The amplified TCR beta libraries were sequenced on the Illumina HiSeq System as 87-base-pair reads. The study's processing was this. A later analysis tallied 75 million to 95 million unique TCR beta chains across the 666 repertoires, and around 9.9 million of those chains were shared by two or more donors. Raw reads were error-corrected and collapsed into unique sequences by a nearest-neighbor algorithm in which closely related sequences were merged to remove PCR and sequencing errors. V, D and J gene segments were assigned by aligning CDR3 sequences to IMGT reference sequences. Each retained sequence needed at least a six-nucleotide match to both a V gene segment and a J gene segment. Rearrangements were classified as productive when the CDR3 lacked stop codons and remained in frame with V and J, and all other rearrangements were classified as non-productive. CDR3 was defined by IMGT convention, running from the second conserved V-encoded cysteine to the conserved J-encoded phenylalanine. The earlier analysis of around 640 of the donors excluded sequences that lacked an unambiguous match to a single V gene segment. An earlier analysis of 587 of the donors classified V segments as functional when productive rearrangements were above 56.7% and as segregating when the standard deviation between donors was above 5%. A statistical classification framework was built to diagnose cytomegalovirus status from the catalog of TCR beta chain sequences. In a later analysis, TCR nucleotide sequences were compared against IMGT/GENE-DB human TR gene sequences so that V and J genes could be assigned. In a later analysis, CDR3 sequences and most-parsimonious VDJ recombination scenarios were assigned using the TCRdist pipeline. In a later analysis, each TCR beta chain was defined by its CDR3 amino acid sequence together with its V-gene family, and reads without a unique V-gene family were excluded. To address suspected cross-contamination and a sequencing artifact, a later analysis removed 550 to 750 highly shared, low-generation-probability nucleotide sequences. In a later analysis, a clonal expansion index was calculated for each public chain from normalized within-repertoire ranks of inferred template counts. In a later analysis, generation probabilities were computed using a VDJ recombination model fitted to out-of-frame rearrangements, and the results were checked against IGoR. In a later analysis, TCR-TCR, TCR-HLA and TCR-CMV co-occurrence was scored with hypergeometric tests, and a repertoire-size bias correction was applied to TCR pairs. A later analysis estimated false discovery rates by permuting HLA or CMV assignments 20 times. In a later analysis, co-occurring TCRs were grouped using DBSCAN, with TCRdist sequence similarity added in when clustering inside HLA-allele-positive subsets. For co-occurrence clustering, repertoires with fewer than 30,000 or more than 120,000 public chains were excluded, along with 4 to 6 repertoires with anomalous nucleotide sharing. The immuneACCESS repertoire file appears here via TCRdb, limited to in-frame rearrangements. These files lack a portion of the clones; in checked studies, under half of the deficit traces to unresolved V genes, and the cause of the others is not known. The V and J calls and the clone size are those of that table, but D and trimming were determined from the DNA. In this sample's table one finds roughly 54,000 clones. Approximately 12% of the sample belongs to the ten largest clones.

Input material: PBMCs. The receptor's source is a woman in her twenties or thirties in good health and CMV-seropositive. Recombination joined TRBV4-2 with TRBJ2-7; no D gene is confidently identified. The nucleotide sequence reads TGTGCCAGCAGACAAGTCGGCTACGAGCAGTACTTC. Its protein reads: CASRQVGYEQYF.